The 20 T cell receptor beta chains reported below all come from one sample, sequenced in a study of monozygotic twins with inflammatory bowel disease. From the 5' RACE reads, TCRdb lists one entry per CDR3 protein and no DNA. Its table records 300,000 to 400,000 distinct CDR3 sequences. Sequenced sample: blood. These TCRs come from a human donor with ulcerative colitis or Crohn's disease, or a healthy co-twin of an affected twin (not recorded which).

The V and J genes are TRBV15 and TRBJ2-7. Germline V gene lookup returns CDR1 LNHNV and CDR2 YYDKDF (reference sequence). This CDR3 region has 16 residues. CDR3 region: CATSREGKNPWMEQYF. The full variable domain, its missing parts supplied by reference TRBV15 and TRBJ2-7, is DAMVIQNPRYQVTQFGKPVTLSCSQTLNHNVMYWYQQKSSQAPKLLFHYYDKDFNNEADTPDNFQSRRPNTSFCFLDIRSPGLGDTAMYLCATSREGKNPWMEQYFGPGTRLTVT.

This chain connects TRBV5-1 to TRBJ2-7; without DNA, the TCRdb call of TRBD1 cannot be checked. Per the germline V gene, CDR1 is SGHRS and CDR2 is YFSETQ. This CDR3 has 15 amino acids. This CDR3 is CASSWAGGGSYEQYF.

This chain joins TRBV28 and TRBJ2-1; absent DNA, TCRdb's TRBD2 call cannot be checked. The V gene's germline CDR1 is MDHEN and CDR2 SYDVKM. The CDR3 has 16 amino acids. CDR3: CASSPAAGGSYNEQFF.

The CDR3 loop reads CASSLGWTQYF. V is TRBV7-2 and J is TRBJ2-5. Germline loops: CDR1 SGHTA, CDR2 FQGNSA. The CDR3 consists of 11 residues.

The chain uses TRBV12-3 or TRBV12-4 and TRBJ2-3; the D call from TCRdb, TRBD1, cannot be confirmed without DNA. The CDR3 is made up of 16 amino acids. The CDR3 reads CASSSYGQASTDTQYF.

The gene calls are TRBV10-3 and TRBJ1-5. CDR3 length: 12 amino acids. CDR1 is ENHRY and CDR2 is SYGVKD in the germline V gene. The CDR3 sequence: CAISVVNQPQHF.

The V call is TRBV11-2, the J call TRBJ2-5; the D call from TCRdb, TRBD2, cannot be confirmed without DNA. The CDR3 sequence is 18 residues long. Germline assignment: CDR1 SGHAT and CDR2 FQNNGV. This CDR3 is CASSFGVRASGVQETQYF.

The chain employs TRBV18 and TRBJ2-1; TCRdb proposes TRBD1, but this gene call is untestable without DNA. Germline CDR1 is KGHSH and CDR2 is LQKENI. This CDR3 has 15 residues. This CDR3 reads CASSNGTGLYNEQFF.

CDR3 residues: CASSYKKGTANYGYTF. This rearrangement joins TRBV6-5 to TRBJ1-2. In germline, CDR1 is MNHEY, CDR2 SVGAGI. The CDR3 loop spans 16 amino acids.

This chain links TRBV6-2 or TRBV6-3 with TRBJ2-3; no DNA is available, so the TRBD2 call from TCRdb remains unchecked. From germline, CDR1 is MNHEY and CDR2 SVGEGT. The CDR3 runs 12 residues. The CDR3 region is CASSWPGLSQYF.

The chain uses TRBV4-2 and TRBJ2-7. This CDR3 has 15 residues. Germline V CDR1 and CDR2: LGHNA, YNFKEQ. CDR3: CASSQDPTDPYEQYF.

This chain connects TRBV29-1 to TRBJ2-3; TCRdb's D gene call, TRBD2, goes unchecked for lack of DNA. The CDR3 contains 14 residues. CDR1 and CDR2 from the germline V gene are SQVTM and ANQGSEA. The CDR3 here is CSVEVRDLTDTQYF.

The rearrangement links TRBV5-4 to TRBJ1-1; lacking DNA, the TRBD1 call made by TCRdb goes unchecked. The germline V gene has CDR1 SGHNT and CDR2 YYREEE (reference sequence). The CDR3 is 14 amino acids. The CDR3: CASSYRQGNTEAFF. Full variable domain (missing parts from reference TRBV5-4 and TRBJ1-1): ETGVTQSPTHLIKTRGQQVTLRCSSQSGHNTVSWYQQALGQGPQFIFQYYREEENGRGNFPPRFSGLQFPNYSSELNVNALELDDSALYLCASSYRQGNTEAFFGQGTRLTVV.

The chain combines TRBV6-1 with TRBJ1-6. Germline CDR1 MNHNS, CDR2 SASEGT. CDR3 size: 14 residues. The CDR3 sequence: CASSGGLELKPLHF.

This sequence joins TRBV28 and TRBJ2-1; no DNA is available, so the TRBD1 call from TCRdb remains unchecked. CDR3 size: 13 residues. Germline values: CDR1 MDHEN, CDR2 SYDVKM. CDR3 in amino acids: CASSLGLSNEQFF.

V is TRBV5-1 and J is TRBJ2-3; with no DNA, the TCRdb D assignment of TRBD2 cannot be verified. CDR1 and CDR2 from the germline V gene are SGHRS and YFSETQ. The CDR3 extends over 16 amino acids. The CDR3: CASSERLAVNIDTQYF.

V usage is TRBV5-1 and J usage is TRBJ2-1; TCRdb outputs TRBD1, but without DNA this stays unchecked. Germline loops: CDR1 SGHRS, CDR2 YFSETQ. The CDR3 runs to 12 residues. This CDR3 is CASSREGNEQFF. Full variable domain (outside the CDR3, taken from reference TRBV5-1 and TRBJ2-1): KAGVTQTPRYLIKTRGQQVTLSCSPISGHRSVSWYQQTPGQGLQFLFEYFSETQRNKGNFPGRFSGRQFSNSRSEMNVSTLELGDSALYLCASSREGNEQFFGPGTRLTVL.

This chain joins TRBV5-1 and TRBJ2-3; the D call of TRBD1 rests on TCRdb alone, since no DNA is present to check it. This CDR3 has 17 amino acids. The germline V gene encodes CDR1 SGHRS and CDR2 YFSETQ. The CDR3 spells CASSLLLGSGVGDTQYF.

The chain carries TRBV5-5 and TRBJ1-2. The germline V gene encodes CDR1 SGHKS and CDR2 YYEKEE (reference sequence). The CDR3 loop spans 14 amino acids. CDR3 in amino acids: CASSFYSQNYGYTF. Full variable domain (rest looked up from reference TRBV5-5 and TRBJ1-2): DAGVTQSPTHLIKTRGQQVTLRCSPISGHKSVSWYQQVLGQGPQFIFQYYEKEERGRGNFPDRFSARQFPNYSSELNVNALLLGDSALYLCASSFYSQNYGYTFGSGTRLTVV.

CDR3 sequence: CASSFEGPQPQHF. The chain joins TRBV7-9 to TRBJ1-5. The CDR3 is made up of 13 amino acids. Germline V gene sequence: CDR1 SEHNR, CDR2 FQNEAQ (reference sequence).